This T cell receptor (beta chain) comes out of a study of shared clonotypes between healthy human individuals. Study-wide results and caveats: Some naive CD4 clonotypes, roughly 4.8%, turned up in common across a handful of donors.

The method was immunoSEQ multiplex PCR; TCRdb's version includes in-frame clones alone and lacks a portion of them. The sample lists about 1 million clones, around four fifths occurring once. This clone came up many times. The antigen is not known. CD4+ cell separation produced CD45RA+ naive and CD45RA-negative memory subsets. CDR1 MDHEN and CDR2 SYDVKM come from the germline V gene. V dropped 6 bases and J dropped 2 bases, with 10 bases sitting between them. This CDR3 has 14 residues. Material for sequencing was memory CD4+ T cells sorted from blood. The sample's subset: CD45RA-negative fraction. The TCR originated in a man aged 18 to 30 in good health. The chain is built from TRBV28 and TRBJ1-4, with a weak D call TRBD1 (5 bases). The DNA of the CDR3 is TGTGCCAGCAGCTCAGGGTCTACTAATGAAAAACTGTTTTTT. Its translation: CASSSGSTNEKLFF.